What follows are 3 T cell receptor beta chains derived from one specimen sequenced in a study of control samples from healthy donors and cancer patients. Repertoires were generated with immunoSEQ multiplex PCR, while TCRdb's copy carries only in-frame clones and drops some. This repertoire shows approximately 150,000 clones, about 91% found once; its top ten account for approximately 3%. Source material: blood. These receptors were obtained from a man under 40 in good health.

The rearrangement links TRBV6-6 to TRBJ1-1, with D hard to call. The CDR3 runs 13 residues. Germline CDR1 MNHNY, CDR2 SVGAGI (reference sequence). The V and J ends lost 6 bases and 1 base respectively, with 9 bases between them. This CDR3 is CASSRTQNTEAFF. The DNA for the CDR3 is TGTGCCAGCAGCCGGACCCAGAACACTGAAGCTTTCTTT.

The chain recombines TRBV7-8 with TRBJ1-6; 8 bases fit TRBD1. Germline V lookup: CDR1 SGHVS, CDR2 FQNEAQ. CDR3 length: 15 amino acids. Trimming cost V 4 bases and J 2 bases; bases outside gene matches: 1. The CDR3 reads CASSSRGPYNSPLHF. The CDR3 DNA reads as TGTGCCAGCAGCTCCAGGGGGCCCTATAATTCACCCCTCCACTTT.

The CDR3 is CASSLAGQGKYNEQFF. The DNA of the CDR3 is TGTGCCAGCAGCCTTGCTGGACAGGGGAAATACAATGAGCAGTTCTTC. The chain combines TRBV9 with TRBJ2-1; 9 positions agree with TRBD1. The trim removed 4 bases at V and 4 bases at J, leaving 9 bases unmatched. CDR3 length: 16 amino acids. CDR1 SGDLS and CDR2 YYNGEE come from the germline V gene.